The clone carrying this T cell receptor (beta chain) was seen only once. The data are from a study of blood T cell repertoires in COVID-19. Seattle-derived patients entered the study during active infection and were followed longitudinally. As processed by the authors: Reference gene primer amplification gave estimated nucleated cell counts. Sequenced by immunoSEQ multiplex PCR; TCRdb stores in-frame clones only, minus some. That table gives V, J and clone size, and the DNA gave D and trimming. The repertoire holds about 150,000 clones, with around 83% as singletons. The CDR3 is made up of 16 amino acids. Germline V lookup: CDR1 SGHTA, CDR2 FQGTGA. V dropped 2 bases and J dropped 3; count of bases not matched to a gene: 6.

The source of this sequence is a woman aged 55-69 years with COVID-19, enrolled during active disease. Sequenced: peripheral blood. This sequence joins TRBV7-3 and TRBJ2-3; 9 bases are a match to TRBD1. DNA for the CDR3: TGTGCCAGCAGCTTAGGAACAGGGGGCCTAACAGATACGCAGTATTTT. Its protein product is CASSLGTGGLTDTQYF.